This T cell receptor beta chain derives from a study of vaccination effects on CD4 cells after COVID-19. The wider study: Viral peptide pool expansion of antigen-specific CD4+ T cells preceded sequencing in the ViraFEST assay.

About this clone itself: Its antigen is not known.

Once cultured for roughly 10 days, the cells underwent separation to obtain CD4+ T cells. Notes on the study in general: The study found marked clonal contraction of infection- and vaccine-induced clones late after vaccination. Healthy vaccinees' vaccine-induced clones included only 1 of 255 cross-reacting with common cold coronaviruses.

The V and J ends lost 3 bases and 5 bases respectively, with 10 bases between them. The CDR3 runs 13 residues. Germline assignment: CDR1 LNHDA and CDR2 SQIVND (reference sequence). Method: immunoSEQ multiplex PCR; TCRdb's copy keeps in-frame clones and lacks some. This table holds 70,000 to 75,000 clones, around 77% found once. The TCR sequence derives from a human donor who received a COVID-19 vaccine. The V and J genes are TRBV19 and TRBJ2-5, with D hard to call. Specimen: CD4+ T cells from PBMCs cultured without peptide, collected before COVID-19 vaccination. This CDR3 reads CASSIRGPETQYF. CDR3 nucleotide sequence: TGTGCCAGTAGTATTAGAGGTCCGGAGACCCAGTACTTC.